This T cell receptor beta chain originates from a study of blood T cell repertoires in COVID-19. Study as a whole: Acute-phase and convalescent COVID-19 samples originated in the United States, Italy and Spain. PBMCs, B-cell-depleted T cells, or T cells were the source of the cDNA or gDNA that made up the material.

Germline-derived CDR1 and CDR2 are MNHEY and SVGAGI. V shed 7 bases, J shed 5 bases, and the junction held 7 bases outside the gene matches. CDR3 length: 14 residues. Original handling: Scientists estimated how many nucleated cells there were by amplifying reference gene primers. Clones were sequenced by immunoSEQ multiplex PCR, and TCRdb holds only the in-frame ones, with some missing. D and trimming were read from the DNA, whereas the V and J calls and clone size are those reported in that table. Among more than 150,000 clones listed, roughly 80% were seen once. The V call is TRBV6-5, the J call TRBJ1-2, with 10 bases aligning to TRBD1. Sequenced: peripheral blood. This clonotype originated in a man between 60 and 75 years old with acute or convalescent COVID-19. The CDR3 loop is CASTKDRGGYGYTF. The CDR3 DNA reads as TGTGCCAGCACCAAGGACAGGGGGGGGTATGGCTACACCTTC.